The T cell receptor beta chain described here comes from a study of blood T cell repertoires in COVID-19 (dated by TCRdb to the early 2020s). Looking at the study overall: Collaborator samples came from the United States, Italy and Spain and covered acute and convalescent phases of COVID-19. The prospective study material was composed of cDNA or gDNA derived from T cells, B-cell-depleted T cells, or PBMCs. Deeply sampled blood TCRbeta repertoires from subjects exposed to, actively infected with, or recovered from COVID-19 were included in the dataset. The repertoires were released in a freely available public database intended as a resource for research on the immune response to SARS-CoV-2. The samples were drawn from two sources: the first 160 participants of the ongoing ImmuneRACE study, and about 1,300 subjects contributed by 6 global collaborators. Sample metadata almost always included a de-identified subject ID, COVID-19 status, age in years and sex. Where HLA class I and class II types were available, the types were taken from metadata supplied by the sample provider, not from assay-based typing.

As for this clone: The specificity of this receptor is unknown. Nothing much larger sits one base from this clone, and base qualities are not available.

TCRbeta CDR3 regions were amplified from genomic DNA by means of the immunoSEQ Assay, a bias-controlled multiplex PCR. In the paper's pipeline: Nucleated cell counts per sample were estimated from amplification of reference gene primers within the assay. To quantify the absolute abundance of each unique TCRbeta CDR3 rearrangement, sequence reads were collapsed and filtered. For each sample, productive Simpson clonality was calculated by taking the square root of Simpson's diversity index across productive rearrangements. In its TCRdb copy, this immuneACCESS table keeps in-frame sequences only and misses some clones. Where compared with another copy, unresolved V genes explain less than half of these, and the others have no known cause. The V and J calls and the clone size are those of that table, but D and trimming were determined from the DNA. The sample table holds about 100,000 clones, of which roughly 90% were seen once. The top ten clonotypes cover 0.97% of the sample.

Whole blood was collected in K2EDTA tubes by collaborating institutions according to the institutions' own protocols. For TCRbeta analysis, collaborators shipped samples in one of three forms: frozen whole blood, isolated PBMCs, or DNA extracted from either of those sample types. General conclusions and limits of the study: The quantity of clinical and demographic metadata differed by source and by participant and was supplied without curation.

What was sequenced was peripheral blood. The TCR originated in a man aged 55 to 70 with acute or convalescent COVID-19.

The DNA is as follows: TGTGCCAGCAGTCCAGAGGGGACAGCAGATTACGAGCAGTACTTC. The resulting protein is CASSPEGTADYEQYF. The rearranged chain carries TRBV2 and TRBJ2-7; 7 middle bases align to TRBD1. The germline V gene yields SNHLY for CDR1 and FYNNEI for CDR2. The CDR3 runs 15 residues from the cysteine to the phenylalanine. This entry keeps only the CDR3 DNA: 45 bases, framed from base 1. The V end gives up 5 bases and the J end 4 bases, leaving 11 bases in the junction not matched to a gene.